The 25 T cell receptor beta chains given below trace back to one sample, sequenced in a study of post-analysis software for immune sequencing data. Study results and limitations: Four to six TRBV segments were significantly more frequent in patients than in controls. TRBV5-6, TRBV5-1 and TRBV20-1 were among these segments.

The authors incorporated unique molecular identifiers into the TCR beta cDNA libraries. TCRdb fed the PCR reads into MiXCR, producing one record per CDR3 protein. Seen here are approximately 400,000 distinct CDR3 sequences, about a third observed once, and the top ten hold 10% to 15%. No antigen has been identified for these receptors. Sequencing input: blood. The source of these receptors is a girl between 10 and 17 years old with multiple sclerosis.

This clonotype has more than one count but fewer than ten. The rearrangement uses TRBV13 and TRBJ2-7; D not certain. CDR3 length: 12 residues. V was cut by 0 bases and J by 3 bases, with 3 bases left in between. Per the germline V gene, CDR1 is PRHDT and CDR2 is FYEKMQ (reference sequence). The DNA for the CDR3 is TGTGCCAGCAGCTTAGGGTACTACGAGCAGTACTTC. Encoded protein: CASSLGYYEQYF.

This clonotype has more than one count but fewer than ten. J is TRBJ1-2 and V is TRBV10-3, with TRBD1 as a possible D gene (5 bases). Germline assignment: CDR1 ENHRY and CDR2 SYGVKD. With 3 bases removed from V and 6 bases from J, the gap between germline ends came to 11 bases. This CDR3 contains 13 residues. The CDR3 DNA is TGTGCCATCAGTGACCGGACACCTGATGGCTACACCTTC. Its translation is CAISDRTPDGYTF.

The genes are TRBV5-1 and TRBJ1-4; D uncertain. Germline assignment: CDR1 SGHRS and CDR2 YFSETQ. Trimming took off 2 bases at V and 3 bases at J, with 8 bases between the two ends. The CDR3 runs to 14 residues. This CDR3 is CASSLGPPNEKLFF. Written as DNA, the CDR3 is TGCGCCAGCAGCTTAGGGCCTCCTAATGAAAAACTGTTTTTT.

This clonotype was counted only a few times. The genes are TRBV12-3 or TRBV12-4 and TRBJ2-1; no reliable D call. The CDR3 covers 11 residues. The V end lost 3 bases, the J end lost 9 bases, and 6 bases lay between the germline ends. As DNA, the CDR3 is TGTGCCAGCAGTTTCGGACCTGAGCAGTTCTTC. Translating it yields CASSFGPEQFF.

V is TRBV29-1 and J is TRBJ1-1; TRBD1 matches at 8 bases. Germline values: CDR1 SQVTM, CDR2 ANQGSEA. The CDR3 sequence is 14 residues long. V was clipped by 4 bases and J by 2 bases; unmatched bases: 6. CDR3 in amino acids: CSVARQGRNTEAFF. CDR3 sequence (DNA): TGCAGCGTTGCCCGACAGGGGCGTAACACTGAAGCTTTCTTT.

This clonotype was detected a few times. This sequence joins TRBV6-5 and TRBJ2-1, with TRBD1 as a possible D gene (6 bases). The J call may be incorrect, as the DNA end agrees better with TRBJ2-7. Germline lookup yields CDR1 MNHEY and CDR2 SVGAGI. There are 13 residues in the CDR3. Written as DNA, the CDR3 is TGTGCCAGCAGTTACACTGGGGGCCACGAGCAGTACTTC. It specifies CASSYTGGHEQYF.

The chain links TRBV3-1 to TRBJ2-3, with 13 bases fitting TRBD2. This CDR3 spans 18 amino acids. CDR1 is LGHDT, CDR2 YNNKEL, per germline (reference sequence). With V trimmed by 4 bases and J by 3 bases, 10 bases remained unmatched. CDR3 in DNA: TGTGCCAGCAGCCGAAGGACTAGCGGGGGTAAGGGGACAGATACGCAGTATTTT. The encoded protein is CASSRRTSGGKGTDTQYF.

This clonotype was seen at least ten times. This chain connects TRBV7-2 to TRBJ2-3; 7 bases fit TRBD1. The germline V gene encodes CDR1 SGHTA and CDR2 FQGNSA. With 7 bases clipped from V and 0 bases from J, the junction kept 7 bases outside the gene matches. The CDR3 totals 15 residues. The CDR3 nucleotides read TGTGCCAGCACCCTACAGGGGATGAGCACAGATACGCAGTATTTT. It translates to CASTLQGMSTDTQYF.

This clonotype has only a few counts. This chain joins TRBV20-1 and TRBJ2-7; D is possibly TRBD1 (5 bases). CDR1 DFQATT and CDR2 SNEGSKA come from the germline V gene (reference sequence). V was cut by 1 base and J by 1 base, with 11 bases left in between. This CDR3 has 14 residues. CDR3 sequence: CSARAWGPSYEQYF. The CDR3 region has the DNA TGCAGTGCTAGAGCTTGGGGCCCTTCCTACGAGCAGTACTTC.

This clonotype was counted between two and nine times. The V and J genes are TRBV9 and TRBJ1-6; TRBD1 might be the D (6 bases). CDR1 SGDLS and CDR2 YYNGEE come from the germline V gene. Trimming stripped 0 bases from V and 7 bases from J, with 17 bases between. The CDR3 covers 17 residues. The CDR3 reads CASSVAPGGQGNSPLHF. The CDR3 region has the DNA TGTGCCAGCAGCGTAGCTCCTGGCGGGCAGGGGAATTCACCCCTCCACTTT.

J is TRBJ2-2 and V is TRBV12-3 or TRBV12-4, with 9 nucleotides matching TRBD2. The trim removed 3 bases at V and 6 bases at J, leaving 17 bases unmatched. CDR3 length equals 19 residues. The CDR3 spells CASSFRGDRAGGNAGELFF. Here the CDR3 DNA reads TGTGCCAGCAGTTTTCGGGGGGACAGAGCGGGGGGAAACGCCGGGGAGCTGTTTTTT.

This clonotype was detected only a few times. The V gene is TRBV29-1, the J gene TRBJ1-2, with 9 bases aligning to TRBD1. The V gene end was trimmed by 3 bases and the J gene end by 2 bases; junction bases not matched to a gene: 16. Germline CDR1 SQVTM, CDR2 ANQGSEA. The length of the CDR3 is 18 residues. This CDR3 reads CSVEGTGPNPTGNYGYTF. DNA for the CDR3: TGCAGCGTTGAGGGGACAGGGCCGAACCCCACAGGCAACTATGGCTACACCTTC.

The chain employs TRBV3-1 and TRBJ2-5, with 7 bases identical to TRBD2. J lost 1 base, V lost 1 base, and 0 bases had no gene match. The CDR3 covers 14 residues. The germline V gene encodes CDR1 LGHDT and CDR2 YNNKEL (reference sequence). The CDR3 region has the DNA TGTGCCAGCAGCCAAGGGACTAGCCAAGAGACCCAGTACTTC. Amino acids: CASSQGTSQETQYF.

This clonotype was recorded a few times. This chain joins TRBV6-5 and TRBJ1-1, with D perhaps matching TRBD1 (5 bases). CDR3 length: 15 residues. V lost 2 bases and J lost 0, with 10 bases in between. The germline V gene encodes CDR1 MNHEY and CDR2 SVGAGI. The CDR3 sequence is CASSYGAGLNTEAFF. For the CDR3, the DNA is TGTGCCAGCAGTTACGGGGCAGGGTTGAACACTGAAGCTTTCTTT.

The chain is built from TRBV7-2 and TRBJ1-4, with TRBD1 matching over 10 bases. This CDR3 contains 15 residues. CDR1 is SGHTA and CDR2 is FQGNSA in the germline V gene. The J segment lost 8 bases and the V segment lost 2 bases, leaving 5 bases of the junction unmatched. CDR3 amino acids: CASSLLGQGTEKLFF. The CDR3 DNA reads as TGTGCCAGCAGCTTATTGGGACAGGGGACCGAAAAACTGTTTTTT.

This clonotype was counted a few times. V gene TRBV7-3 combines with J gene TRBJ2-3; D is unresolved. Deletions cut 4 bases from V and 0 bases from J, with 11 bases between. CDR3 length: 15 residues. Germline CDR1 and CDR2: SGHTA and FQGTGA. CDR3 protein: CASSSLDISTDTQYF. CDR3 in DNA: TGTGCCAGCAGCTCCTTGGATATTAGCACAGATACGCAGTATTTT.

The chain joins TRBV6-6 to TRBJ1-3; D not certain. CDR3 length equals 15 residues. The germline gives CDR1 MNHNY, CDR2 SVGAGI (reference sequence). V lost 7 bases and J 0 bases, leaving 13 bases between the germline ends. CDR3 nucleotides: TGTGCCAGCAACGCAAGGCTAATCTCTGGAAACACCATATATTTT. Protein: CASNARLISGNTIYF.

This rearrangement joins TRBV2 to TRBJ1-1; D is possibly TRBD1 (5 bases). Germline V gene lookup returns CDR1 SNHLY and CDR2 FYNNEI. Trimming removed 6 bases from V and 13 bases from J, with 15 bases in between. The CDR3 has 11 amino acids. CDR3 DNA: TGTGCCAGCAGCCCTGGGACCCTCGGTTTCTTT. This gives the protein CASSPGTLGFF.

This clonotype was found a few times. J is TRBJ2-2 and V is TRBV20-1; 9 positions agree with TRBD2. V lost 3 bases to trimming and J lost 2 bases; unmatched junction nucleotides: 10. This CDR3 has 17 residues. CDR1 and CDR2 from the germline V gene are DFQATT and SNEGSKA (reference sequence). CDR3 in amino acids: CSASFPAGGPNTGELFF. CDR3 bases: TGCAGTGCTAGTTTCCCAGCGGGGGGACCTAACACCGGGGAGCTGTTTTTT.

This clonotype was detected a few times. The V gene is TRBV6-5, the J gene TRBJ1-2, with D perhaps TRBD1 (6 bases). V was shortened by 4 bases and J by 8 bases, with 14 bases between the two germline ends. Germline V gene lookup returns CDR1 MNHEY and CDR2 SVGAGI. The CDR3 is 13 amino acids. CDR3 residues: CASSLGHLGGYTF. The DNA of the CDR3 is TGTGCCAGCAGTTTGGGACACCTGGGAGGCTACACCTTC.

The V gene is TRBV9, the J gene TRBJ2-1; 11 nucleotides agree with TRBD2. This CDR3 is built from 15 residues. Trimming removed 2 bases from V and 4 bases from J; junction bases left unmatched: 2. The germline CDR1 and CDR2 sequences are SGDLS and YYNGEE. CDR3 bases: TGTGCCAGCAGCGTTAGCGGGGGGGGTTACAATGAGCAGTTCTTC. It specifies CASSVSGGGYNEQFF.

This chain joins TRBV27 and TRBJ2-1; D is unclear. The germline V gene has CDR1 MNHEY and CDR2 SMNVEV (reference sequence). This CDR3 spans 13 amino acids. Trimming shortened V by 2 bases and J by 7 bases, and 9 bases separated the two germline ends. CDR3 coding DNA: TGTGCCAGCAGTTTAGGCAGTGGGAATGAGCAGTTCTTC. Its protein product is CASSLGSGNEQFF.

This clonotype was seen only a few times. The chain uses TRBV20-1 and TRBJ2-7; D is uncertain. CDR1 is DFQATT, CDR2 SNEGSKA, per germline (reference sequence). The CDR3 runs to 15 residues. Trimming took 0 bases from V and 0 from J, leaving 12 bases between them. In DNA, the CDR3 is TGCAGTGCTAGAGAGCCGGGCCACTTCTCCTACGAGCAGTACTTC. This encodes CSAREPGHFSYEQYF.

The chain couples TRBV12-3 or TRBV12-4 to TRBJ2-3; D is unclear. V gave up 6 bases and J gave up 1 base, with 11 bases separating them. The CDR3 length is 14 residues. The CDR3 DNA follows: TGTGCCAGCAGCCTTCGGCGAGGCACAGATACGCAGTATTTT. Translated, it gives CASSLRRGTDTQYF.

There are a few counts of this clonotype. The rearrangement uses TRBV7-9 and TRBJ1-4, with unresolved D. The CDR3 has 15 amino acids. The V end lost 0 bases, the J end lost 2 bases, and 7 bases lay between the germline ends. Germline lookup yields CDR1 SEHNR and CDR2 FQNEAQ (reference sequence). The CDR3 sequence: CASSLAGRTNEKLFF. CDR3 DNA: TGTGCCAGCAGCTTAGCCGGTCGTACTAATGAAAAACTGTTTTTT.